The TCR beta chain under discussion was sequenced for a study of T cell repertoires in cytomegalovirus infection. Study details: It was recently identified HLA-C-restricted and well-studied HLA-B-restricted CMV epitopes that the study used.

Study results and caveats: The cumulative frequency of public TCR beta families distinguished individuals who carried CMV together with the relevant HLA.

V trimming: 4 bases; J trimming: 4 bases; junction bases outside the gene matches: 8. The CDR3 runs to 15 residues. Germline CDR1 is MDHEN and CDR2 is SYDVKM. This clonotype appeared a single time. Its antigen is currently unknown. TCRdb re-called the reads through MiXCR, storing one row per CDR3 protein. The sample has about 770,000 distinct CDR3 sequences; about 27% are singletons. This TCR was sampled from a human donor in good health (CMV status not recorded). Some clones in this sample may be carry-over from other donors' samples. The sequences come from cultured CD8+ T cells from PBMCs, collected from culture after CMV antigen stimulation. The V call is TRBV28, the J call TRBJ1-2; 8 bases align to TRBD1. The DNA of the CDR3 is TGTGCCAGCAGTTCACGCCCACAGGGGGGCTATGGCTACACCTTC. Protein product: CASSSRPQGGYGYTF.